The clone carrying this T cell receptor beta chain appeared many times. Its antigen is still unknown. This CDR3 is 13 amino acids long. The V and J ends lost 0 bases and 7 bases respectively, with 9 bases between them. The germline CDR1 and CDR2 sequences are LNHNV and YYDKDF (reference sequence). The source of the sample is a study of T cells after yellow fever vaccination. 5'RACE template switching produced TCR cDNA carrying a universal primer site and UMIs. Each CDR3 protein gets one entry after TCRdb re-called the 5' RACE reads with MiXCR. The sample yields roughly 330,000 distinct CDR3 sequences, about 6.9% seen once. Study conclusions and caveats: Clones from primary vaccination mostly reappeared after the booster (96% CD4, less than 90% CD8). Some clonotypes, a small share, were shared between CD4 and CD8 compartments. There was a possibility that FACS-sorted repertoires contained abundant clonotypes contaminating from the bulk population.

The J gene is TRBJ1-1, the V gene TRBV15; D gene ambiguous. The receptor's source is a man between 18 and 29 years old who received the YFV17D yellow fever vaccine. This material consisted of PBMCs, taken approximately 40 days after the first yellow fever vaccination. DNA for the CDR3: TGTGCCACCAGCAGAGAGTGGGGAAATGAAGCTTTCTTT. It encodes CATSREWGNEAFF.